The 32 T cell receptor beta chains presented below share a single source sample, sequenced in a study of OX40 agonist ivuxolimab in advanced cancers. The table came from immunoSEQ multiplex PCR; TCRdb's copy has only in-frame clones and leaves some out. The sample includes 45,000 to 60,000 clones, 90% of them seen just once. The source was CD4+ or CD8+ T cells sorted from blood, collected in a trial of the OX40 agonist ivuxolimab. The receptors originated from an adult with an advanced solid tumor such as melanoma, head and neck, liver or kidney cancer.

J is TRBJ2-1 and V is TRBV18; 15 bases map to TRBD2. V shed 3 bases and J 0 bases; nucleotides not matched to a gene: 9. Germline assignment: CDR1 KGHSH and CDR2 LQKENI. This CDR3 comprises 20 residues. Here the CDR3 reads CASSPNRTSGRVFSYNEQFF. CDR3 bases: TGTGCCAGCTCACCTAACCGGACTAGCGGGAGGGTTTTCTCCTACAATGAGCAGTTCTTC.

This clone was found once. This chain links TRBV5-1 with TRBJ2-7, with 7 bases matching TRBD2. This CDR3 is 16 amino acids long. The germline V gene encodes CDR1 SGHRS and CDR2 YFSETQ. V was clipped by 3 bases and J by 3 bases; unmatched bases: 12. The CDR3 protein is CASSSQGGGGSYEQYF. CDR3 bases: TGCGCCAGCAGCTCCCAAGGCGGAGGCGGGAGCTACGAGCAGTACTTC.

The CDR3 coding sequence is TGCGCCAGCACCACTACTAGCGGGGCGCCCTACGAGCAGTACTTC. It is translated as CASTTTSGAPYEQYF. V gene TRBV5-1 combines with J gene TRBJ2-7; 10 bases fit TRBD2. V gave up 6 bases and J gave up 2 bases; unmatched junction bases: 8. The CDR3 loop spans 15 amino acids. The germline CDR1 and CDR2 sequences are SGHRS and YFSETQ.

The chain recombines TRBV10-2 with TRBJ2-1, with TRBD1 identical over 9 bases. CDR3 length: 15 amino acids. The germline CDR1 and CDR2 sequences are WSHSY and SAAADI. V trimming: 3 bases; J trimming: 6 bases; junction bases outside the gene matches: 6. For the CDR3, the DNA is TGCGCCAGCAGTGAAGACAGGGGGATGGTCAATGAGCAGTTCTTC. The encoded protein is CASSEDRGMVNEQFF.

The chain is built from TRBV5-1 and TRBJ2-7; a weak D match, TRBD1 (6 bases). Trimming took off 4 bases at V and 10 bases at J, with 15 bases between the two ends. Germline V gene lookup returns CDR1 SGHRS and CDR2 YFSETQ. The CDR3 extends over 12 amino acids. In nucleotides, the CDR3 is TGCGCCAGCAGCGCAGCTATGGGACACCAGTACTTC. It codes for CASSAAMGHQYF.

This sequence joins TRBV28 and TRBJ1-5, with 9 bases aligning to TRBD1. Germline V gene data show CDR1 as MDHEN and CDR2 as SYDVKM. The CDR3 is 15 residues long. The ends lost 3 bases at V and 7 bases at J; junction bases unmatched: 7. CDR3: CASSFGRQGGQPQHF. CDR3 coding DNA: TGTGCCAGCAGTTTCGGGAGACAGGGGGGACAGCCCCAGCATTTT.

The V gene is TRBV18, the J gene TRBJ2-5; 10 positions agree with TRBD2. The CDR3 has 15 residues. V dropped 4 bases and J dropped 4; count of bases not matched to a gene: 6. CDR1 and CDR2 (germline): KGHSH, LQKENI. The CDR3 loop is CASSRSGRAGETQYF. As DNA, the CDR3 is TGTGCCAGCTCACGCAGCGGGAGGGCCGGAGAGACCCAGTACTTC.

The V call is TRBV6-6, the J call TRBJ1-1, with D unclear. CDR1 MNHNY and CDR2 SVGAGI come from the germline V gene (reference sequence). This CDR3 contains 14 residues. V lost 0 bases and J lost 6, with 11 bases in between. The CDR3 region is CASSYSRLVAEAFF. CDR3 nucleotides: TGTGCCAGCAGTTACTCGAGACTTGTGGCTGAAGCTTTCTTT.

This clone was recorded once. The CDR3, as DNA: TGTGCCAGCAGCGGGGACCAAGAGACCCAGTACTTC. It yields the protein CASSGDQETQYF. The rearrangement links TRBV5-4 to TRBJ2-5, with D unresolved. With 4 bases removed from V and 0 bases from J, the gap between germline ends came to 4 bases. The CDR3 runs to 12 residues. The germline V gene has CDR1 SGHNT and CDR2 YYREEE (reference sequence).

The gene calls are TRBV5-1 and TRBJ2-2; the match to TRBD2 covers 8 bases. The CDR3 is made up of 16 amino acids. Germline lookup yields CDR1 SGHRS and CDR2 YFSETQ. Trimming at V came to 4 bases and at J to 7 bases, leaving 12 bases not matched to a gene. DNA of the CDR3: TGCGCCAGCAGCCCCGGGACTAGGGGTCCGGGCGGGGAGCTGTTTTTT. This encodes CASSPGTRGPGGELFF.

This sequence joins TRBV6-5 and TRBJ1-4; 9 bases agree with TRBD1. This CDR3 spans 16 amino acids. CDR1 and CDR2 from the germline V gene are MNHEY and SVGAGI. The V and J ends lost 0 bases and 5 bases, in that order; junction bases with no gene match: 4. The CDR3 bases are TGTGCCAGCAGTTACTCAGGGACAGGGATAAATGAAAAACTGTTTTTT. Protein: CASSYSGTGINEKLFF.

The CDR3 DNA follows: TGTGCCAGCAGCCAGGTGGGCCACACAGATACGCAGTATTTT. Encoded protein: CASSQVGHTDTQYF. V usage is TRBV7-2 and J usage is TRBJ2-3; no definite D call. V shed 5 bases and J shed 2 bases, with 11 bases lying between them. CDR3 length: 14 residues. Germline lookup yields CDR1 SGHTA and CDR2 FQGNSA. The full variable domain, with the rest looked up from reference TRBV7-2 and TRBJ2-3, is GAGVSQSPSNKVTEKGKDVELRCDPISGHTALYWYRQSLGQGLEFLIYFQGNSAPDKSGLPSDRFSAERTGGSVSTLTIQRTQQEDSAVYLCASSQVGHTDTQYFGPGTRLTVL.

The chain combines TRBV28 with TRBJ1-2; D unresolved. There are 15 residues in the CDR3. Per germline, CDR1 MDHEN and CDR2 SYDVKM. V was cut by 6 bases and J by 0 bases, with 14 bases left in between. The CDR3 DNA reads as TGTGCCAGCAGGGGCGGACCAAAAGCTAACTATGGCTACACCTTC. This translates into CASRGGPKANYGYTF.

This clone was recorded once. This chain uses TRBV11-2 with TRBJ2-7; 11 bases are shared with TRBD2. Trimming at V came to 0 bases and at J to 5 bases, leaving 6 bases not matched to a gene. CDR3 size: 16 residues. Looked up from germline, CDR1 is SGHAT and CDR2 is FQNNGV. The CDR3 sequence: CASSLEGTSGRNEQYF. The CDR3 nucleotides read TGTGCCAGCAGCTTAGAGGGAACTAGCGGGAGAAACGAGCAGTACTTC.

This clone was seen only once. The V gene is TRBV16, the J gene TRBJ1-4; D possibly corresponds to TRBD1 (5 bases). The CDR3 is made up of 16 amino acids. The V gene lost 0 bases and the J gene lost 5 bases, with 13 bases spanning the gap. Looked up from germline, CDR1 is KGHSY and CDR2 is FQNENV. The CDR3: CASSQSFRQNNEKLFF. The CDR3, as DNA: TGTGCCAGCAGCCAATCGTTTCGACAGAACAATGAAAAACTGTTTTTT.

V usage is TRBV7-3 and J usage is TRBJ1-1; a weak D match, TRBD1 (5 bases). The CDR3 has 15 residues. The V gene's germline CDR1 is SGHTA and CDR2 FQGTGA. V was shortened by 1 base and J by 4 bases, with 13 bases between the two germline ends. The CDR3 protein is CASSLIPGRSTEAFF. CDR3 coding DNA: TGTGCCAGCAGCTTAATTCCGGGACGTAGCACTGAAGCTTTCTTT.

CDR3 residues: CASSSFVTSGVLQTQYF. The CDR3 DNA reads as TGTGCCAGCAGCTCCTTCGTAACTAGCGGGGTTCTGCAGACCCAGTACTTC. The rearrangement uses TRBV7-2 and TRBJ2-5; 10 bases line up with TRBD2. In germline, CDR1 is SGHTA, CDR2 FQGNSA. V was clipped by 4 bases and J by 6 bases; unmatched bases: 14. This CDR3 comprises 17 residues. The whole variable domain, filled in from reference TRBV7-2 and TRBJ2-5, reads GAGVSQSPSNKVTEKGKDVELRCDPISGHTALYWYRQSLGQGLEFLIYFQGNSAPDKSGLPSDRFSAERTGGSVSTLTIQRTQQEDSAVYLCASSSFVTSGVLQTQYFGPGTRLLVL.

The table lists this clone with a count of one. The chain employs TRBV7-8 and TRBJ2-2, with TRBD1 identical over 9 bases. This CDR3 comprises 18 residues. Germline lookup yields CDR1 SGHVS and CDR2 FQNEAQ. Unmatched junction bases numbered 10, after V lost 1 base and J lost 4 bases. The CDR3 reads CASSLVGQGWGGTGELFF. The CDR3 DNA reads TGTGCCAGCAGCTTAGTGGGACAGGGATGGGGTGGCACCGGGGAGCTGTTTTTT. Filled out from reference TRBV7-8 and TRBJ2-2, the complete variable domain reads GAGVSQSPRYKVAKRGQDVALRCDPISGHVSLFWYQQALGQGPEFLTYFQNEAQLDKSGLPSDRFFAERPEGSVSTLKIQRTQQEDSAVYLCASSLVGQGWGGTGELFFGEGSRLTVL.

The genes are TRBV7-9 and TRBJ2-7; no reliable D call. The CDR3 spans 13 residues. Germline V gene data show CDR1 as SEHNR and CDR2 as FQNEAQ (reference sequence). Trimming took off 5 bases at V and 3 bases at J, with 11 bases between the two ends. The CDR3 nucleotides are TGTGCCAGCAGCCACCCACCAAACTACGAGCAGTACTTC. Amino acids: CASSHPPNYEQYF.

This clone was detected only once. The J gene is TRBJ1-5, the V gene TRBV2; D possibly corresponds to TRBD1 (5 bases). V was shortened by 4 bases and J by 3 bases, with 13 bases between the two germline ends. CDR3 length equals 15 residues. The germline V gene has CDR1 SNHLY and CDR2 FYNNEI. CDR3 loop: CASSGQIVVNQPQHF. The CDR3 coding sequence is TGTGCCAGCAGTGGACAGATAGTGGTCAATCAGCCCCAGCATTTT.

This chain links TRBV7-3 with TRBJ2-5; 7 bases are shared with TRBD2. Germline values: CDR1 SGHTA, CDR2 FQGTGA. The CDR3 runs 14 residues. The ends lost 2 bases at V and 6 bases at J; junction bases unmatched: 6. CDR3 sequence reads: CASSLDPGGKTQYF. The CDR3 DNA follows: TGTGCCAGCAGCTTAGATCCCGGGGGGAAGACCCAGTACTTC.

This rearrangement joins TRBV19 to TRBJ2-3; a weak D match, TRBD1 (5 bases). The CDR3 consists of 13 residues. Deletions cut 7 bases from V and 1 base from J, with 9 bases between. Germline V gives CDR1 LNHDA, CDR2 SQIVND (reference sequence). The CDR3 sequence is CASTRDRTDTQYF. The CDR3, as DNA: TGTGCCAGTACCAGGGATCGCACAGATACGCAGTATTTT.

The CDR3 bases are TGTGCCAGCAGCTTAACGTGGCGCTCCGAGCAGTACTTC. This encodes CASSLTWRSEQYF. J is TRBJ2-7 and V is TRBV7-3; D unresolved. The germline gives CDR1 SGHTA, CDR2 FQGTGA. Trimming took off 0 bases at V and 6 bases at J, with 9 bases between the two ends. The CDR3 contains 13 residues. Looking up the rest from reference TRBV7-3 and TRBJ2-7 gives the full variable domain: GAGVSQTPSNKVTEKGKYVELRCDPISGHTALYWYRQSLGQGPEFLIYFQGTGAADDSGLPNDRFFAVRPEGSVSTLKIQRTERGDSAVYLCASSLTWRSEQYFGPGTRLTVT.

About this clone: One junction end disagrees with the germline gene, perhaps due to a read error. The chain couples TRBV18 to TRBJ1-3; 10 nucleotides align to TRBD1. This CDR3 has 15 residues. Germline lookup yields CDR1 KGHSH and CDR2 LQKENI. The CDR3 nucleotides are TGTGCCAGCTCACCGACCGGGACAGGGGAGATAAAACGCATGTTT. The encoded protein is CASSPTGTGEIKRMF.

The chain couples TRBV19 to TRBJ1-4; the D is unclear. This CDR3 has 15 amino acids. Trimming took 3 bases from V and 7 from J, leaving 15 bases between them. CDR1 LNHDA and CDR2 SQIVND come from the germline V gene (reference sequence). This chain's CDR3 is CASSMTGSSIEKLFF. The CDR3 DNA reads as TGTGCCAGTAGTATGACCGGGTCCTCTATTGAAAAACTGTTTTTT. The full variable domain, completed using reference TRBV19 and TRBJ1-4, is DGGITQSPKYLFRKEGQNVTLSCEQNLNHDAMYWYRQDPGQGLRLIYYSQIVNDFQKGDIAEGYSVSREKKESFPLTVTSAQKNPTAFYLCASSMTGSSIEKLFFGSGTQLSVL.

The chain carries TRBV5-1 and TRBJ2-2; 7 positions match TRBD2. CDR1 and CDR2 (germline): SGHRS, YFSETQ. Trimming at V came to 4 bases and at J to 4 bases, leaving 7 bases not matched to a gene. The CDR3 is 15 residues long. The CDR3 loop reads CASSQTSVGTGELFF. Written as DNA, the CDR3 is TGCGCCAGCAGCCAAACTAGCGTTGGCACCGGGGAGCTGTTTTTT.

This chain joins TRBV5-1 and TRBJ2-7; tentatively, D is TRBD1 or TRBD2 (5 bases each). The V and J ends lost 1 base and 3 bases respectively, with 14 bases between them. The CDR3 is 15 residues long. Germline V gene lookup returns CDR1 SGHRS and CDR2 YFSETQ. Written as DNA, the CDR3 is TGCGCCAGCAGCTTGAGTTGGGACCGAGTCTACGAGCAGTACTTC. This sequence encodes CASSLSWDRVYEQYF.

This rearrangement joins TRBV29-1 to TRBJ1-5, with unresolved D. In germline, CDR1 is SQVTM, CDR2 ANQGSEA. The CDR3 is made up of 13 amino acids. Trimming pared 6 bases from V and 1 base from J, leaving 10 bases between. Here the CDR3 reads CSVVLTSNQPQHF. For the CDR3, the DNA is TGCAGCGTCGTACTGACGAGCAATCAGCCCCAGCATTTT.

The chain uses TRBV5-1 and TRBJ2-1, with D maybe TRBD1 (6 bases). The CDR3 is made up of 15 amino acids. CDR1 SGHRS and CDR2 YFSETQ come from the germline V gene. Trimming shortened V by 4 bases and J by 0 bases, and 11 bases separated the two germline ends. CDR3 loop: CASSPDRSSYNEQFF. Here the CDR3 DNA reads TGCGCCAGCAGCCCCGACAGGAGCTCCTACAATGAGCAGTTCTTC.

V is TRBV7-9 and J is TRBJ2-5; D is ambiguous. Trimming shortened V by 7 bases and J by 5 bases, and 17 bases separated the two germline ends. The germline CDR1 and CDR2 sequences are SEHNR and FQNEAQ (reference sequence). There are 14 residues in the CDR3. The CDR3 reads CASNPRGSGETQYF. The CDR3 DNA follows: TGTGCCAGCAACCCGAGAGGCAGTGGGGAGACCCAGTACTTC.

This chain links TRBV5-1 with TRBJ2-5, with D maybe TRBD1 (6 bases). Germline V gene lookup returns CDR1 SGHRS and CDR2 YFSETQ. V was trimmed by 7 bases and J by 1 base, leaving 14 bases between them. The CDR3 runs 14 residues. CDR3 region: CASSAQGGQETQYF. The CDR3 nucleotides are TGCGCCAGCTCCGCCCAAGGGGGCCAAGAGACCCAGTACTTC. Full variable domain (remainder filled in from reference TRBV5-1 and TRBJ2-5): KAGVTQTPRYLIKTRGQQVTLSCSPISGHRSVSWYQQTPGQGLQFLFEYFSETQRNKGNFPGRFSGRQFSNSRSEMNVSTLELGDSALYLCASSAQGGQETQYFGPGTRLLVL.

On this clone itself: The sample contains more than one DNA sequence encoding this CDR3. The chain employs TRBV5-1 and TRBJ2-2, with D perhaps TRBD1 or TRBD2 (6 bases each). V dropped 2 bases and J dropped 5 bases, with 13 bases sitting between them. Germline loops: CDR1 SGHRS, CDR2 YFSETQ. The CDR3 runs 15 residues. CDR3: CASSFGGGRTGELFF. CDR3 coding DNA: TGCGCCAGCAGCTTTGGAGGGGGGCGAACCGGGGAGCTGTTTTTT. Variable domain in full (rest from reference TRBV5-1 and TRBJ2-2): KAGVTQTPRYLIKTRGQQVTLSCSPISGHRSVSWYQQTPGQGLQFLFEYFSETQRNKGNFPGRFSGRQFSNSRSEMNVSTLELGDSALYLCASSFGGGRTGELFFGEGSRLTVL.